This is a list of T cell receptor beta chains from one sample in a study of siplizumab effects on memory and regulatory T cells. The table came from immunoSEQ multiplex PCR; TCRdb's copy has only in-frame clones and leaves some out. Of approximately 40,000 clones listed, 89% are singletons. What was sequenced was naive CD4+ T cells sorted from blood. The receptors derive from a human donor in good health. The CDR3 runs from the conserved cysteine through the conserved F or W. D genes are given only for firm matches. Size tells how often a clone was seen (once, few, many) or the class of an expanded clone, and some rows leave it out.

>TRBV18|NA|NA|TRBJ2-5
CASSPGRAQETQYF
TGTGCCAGCTCACCCGGGCGGGCCCAAGAGACCCAGTACTTC
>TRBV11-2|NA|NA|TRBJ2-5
CASSLIRDWETQYF
TGTGCCAGCAGCTTAATAAGGGATTGGGAGACCCAGTACTTC
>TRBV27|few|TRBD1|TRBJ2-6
CASRTTARGLSGANVLTF
TGTGCCAGCCGAACGACGGCCAGGGGGCTGTCTGGGGCCAACGTCCTGACTTTC
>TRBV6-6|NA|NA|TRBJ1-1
CATRRAPNTEAFF
TGTGCCACCCGCCGGGCCCCGAACACTGAAGCTTTCTTT
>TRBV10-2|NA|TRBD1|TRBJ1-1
CASRIDRGWAEAFF
TGCGCCAGCAGAATTGACAGGGGATGGGCTGAAGCTTTCTTT
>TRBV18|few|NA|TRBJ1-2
CASSPVRTAEFGYTF
TGTGCCAGCTCACCAGTCAGGACAGCGGAATTCGGCTACACCTTC
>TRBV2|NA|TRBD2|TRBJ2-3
CASTRGLAGVDTQYF
TGTGCCAGCACGCGGGGACTAGCGGGAGTAGATACGCAGTATTTT
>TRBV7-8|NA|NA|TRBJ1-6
CASSLGSGVNSPLHF
TGTGCCAGCAGCTTAGGAAGCGGGGTTAATTCACCCCTCCACTTT
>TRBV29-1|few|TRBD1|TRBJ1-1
CSVRDRVIAEAFF
TGCAGCGTTCGGGACAGGGTTATCGCTGAAGCTTTCTTT
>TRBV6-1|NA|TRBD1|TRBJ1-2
CASSEVPGQSYGYTF
TGTGCCAGCAGTGAAGTCCCGGGACAGAGCTATGGCTACACCTTC
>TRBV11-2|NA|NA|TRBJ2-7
CASSPQARFYEQYF
TGTGCCAGCAGCCCCCAAGCCAGATTCTACGAGCAGTACTTC
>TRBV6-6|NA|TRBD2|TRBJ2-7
CASSYSGGGEQYF
TGTGCCAGCAGTTACTCCGGGGGGGGCGAGCAGTACTTC
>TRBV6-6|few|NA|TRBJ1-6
CASGGEASPLHF
TGTGCCAGCGGGGGGGAGGCGTCACCCCTCCACTTT
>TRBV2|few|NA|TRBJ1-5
CASSAAPLQPQHF
TGTGCCAGCAGTGCGGCGCCGCTCCAGCCCCAGCATTTT
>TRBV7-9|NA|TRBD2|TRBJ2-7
CASSSNSGIYEQYF
TGTGCCAGCAGCTCTAACAGCGGGATCTACGAGCAGTACTTC
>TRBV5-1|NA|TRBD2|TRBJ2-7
CASKKIAGENYEQYF
TGCGCCAGCAAGAAAATAGCGGGAGAGAACTACGAGCAGTACTTC
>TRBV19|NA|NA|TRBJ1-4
CASVPGRVTNEKLFF
TGTGCCAGTGTCCCAGGAAGGGTTACTAATGAAAAACTGTTTTTT
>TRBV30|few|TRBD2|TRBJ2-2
CACRAGVGTGELFF
TGTGCCTGTAGGGCGGGAGTCGGTACCGGGGAGCTGTTTTTT
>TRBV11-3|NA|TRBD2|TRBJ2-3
CASSTGTSGPTDTQYF
TGTGCCAGCAGCACCGGGACTAGCGGGCCCACAGATACGCAGTATTTT
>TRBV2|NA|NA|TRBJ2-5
CASGVKETQYF
TGTGCCAGCGGGGTAAAGGAGACCCAGTACTTC
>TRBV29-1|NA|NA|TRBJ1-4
CSAGRSRDYNEKLFF
TGCAGCGCAGGGCGGAGTCGAGACTATAATGAAAAACTGTTTTTT
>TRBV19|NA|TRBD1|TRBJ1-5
CASRDRDNQPQHF
TGTGCCAGCCGGGACAGAGACAATCAGCCCCAGCATTTT
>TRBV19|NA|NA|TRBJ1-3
CASSIGGISKFGTGNTIYF
TGTGCCAGTAGTATAGGGGGGATATCGAAGTTTGGGACTGGAAACACCATATATTTT
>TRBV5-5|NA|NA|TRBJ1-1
CASSLRGPNTEAFF
TGTGCCAGCAGCTTGAGAGGGCCCAACACTGAAGCTTTCTTT
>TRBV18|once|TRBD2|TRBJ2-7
CASSPLPASGVYEQYF
TGTGCCAGCTCACCACTCCCGGCTAGCGGGGTCTACGAGCAGTACTTC
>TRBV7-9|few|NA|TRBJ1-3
CASSLDGKLGNTIYF
TGTGCCAGCAGCTTAGATGGGAAACTCGGAAACACCATATATTTT
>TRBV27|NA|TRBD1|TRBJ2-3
CASSLGQADTQYF
TGTGCCAGCAGTCTCGGACAGGCAGATACGCAGTATTTT
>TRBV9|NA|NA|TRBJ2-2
CASSVVHSPAEGTANTGELFF
TGTGCCAGCAGCGTAGTTCACTCTCCTGCGGAAGGTACAGCGAACACCGGGGAGCTGTTTTTT
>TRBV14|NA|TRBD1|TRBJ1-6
CASSQDWRDSLSSPLHF
TGTGCCAGCAGCCAAGATTGGAGGGACAGCCTAAGTTCACCCCTCCACTTT
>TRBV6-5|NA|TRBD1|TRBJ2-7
CASSSADRALDEQYF
TGTGCCAGCAGTTCCGCGGACAGGGCATTAGACGAGCAGTACTTC
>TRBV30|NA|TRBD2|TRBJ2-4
CAWSVSGTGKNIQYF
TGTGCCTGGAGTGTAAGCGGGACTGGCAAAAACATTCAGTACTTC
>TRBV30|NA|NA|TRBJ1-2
CAWSPTERGYTF
TGTGCCTGGAGCCCGACGGAACGTGGCTACACCTTC
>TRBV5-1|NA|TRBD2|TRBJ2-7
CASSTSASYEQYF
TGCGCCAGCAGCACTAGCGCGTCCTACGAGCAGTACTTC
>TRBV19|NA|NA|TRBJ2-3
CASSIHNTDTQYF
TGTGCCAGTAGTATACACAACACAGATACGCAGTATTTT
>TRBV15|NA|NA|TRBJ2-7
CATSRGFRALTDEQYF
TGTGCCACCAGCAGAGGATTCAGGGCTCTTACCGACGAGCAGTACTTC
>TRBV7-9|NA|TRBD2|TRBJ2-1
CASNVLAGGLGQFF
TGTGCCAGCAACGTTCTAGCGGGGGGTCTTGGGCAGTTCTTC
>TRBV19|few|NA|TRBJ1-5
CASMYPGASNQPQHF
TGTGCCAGTATGTATCCAGGGGCGAGCAATCAGCCCCAGCATTTT
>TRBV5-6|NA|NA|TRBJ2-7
CASSLWGQNSYEQYF
TGTGCCAGCAGCTTGTGGGGCCAAAACTCCTACGAGCAGTACTTC
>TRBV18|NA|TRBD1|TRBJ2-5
CASSSNRGRGGETQYF
TGTGCCAGCTCATCAAACAGGGGGCGCGGGGGAGAGACCCAGTACTTC
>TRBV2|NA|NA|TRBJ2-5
CASSVGRRDNQETQYF
TGTGCCAGCAGTGTGGGGCGGAGGGACAATCAAGAGACCCAGTACTTC
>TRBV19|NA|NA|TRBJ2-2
CASTSRFGTGELFF
TGTGCCAGTACCTCGAGATTCGGCACCGGGGAGCTGTTTTTT
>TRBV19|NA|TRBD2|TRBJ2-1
CATHAQGPGLAGGLSSYNEQFF
TGTGCCACACACGCGCAGGGGCCGGGACTAGCGGGAGGGCTAAGCTCCTACAATGAGCAGTTCTTC
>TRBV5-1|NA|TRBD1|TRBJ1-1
CASSSTGGNEAFF
TGCGCCAGCAGCTCGACAGGGGGTAATGAAGCTTTCTTT
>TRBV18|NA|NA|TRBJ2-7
CASSPALSLGEGARVEQYF
TGTGCCAGCTCACCGGCCCTTTCCCTGGGCGAGGGAGCAAGGGTCGAGCAGTACTTC
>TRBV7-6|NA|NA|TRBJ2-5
CASSLDRLGVREMETQYF
TGTGCCAGCAGCTTAGATCGGTTAGGAGTCAGGGAAATGGAGACCCAGTACTTC
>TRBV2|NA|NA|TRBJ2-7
CASSLTVDEQYF
TGTGCCAGCAGTCTAACAGTGGACGAGCAGTACTTC
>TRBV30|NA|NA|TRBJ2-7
CAWTQGYEQYF
TGTGCCTGGACACAGGGATACGAGCAGTACTTC
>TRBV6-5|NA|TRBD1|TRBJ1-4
CASSRGQGREKLFF
TGTGCCAGCAGCCGGGGACAGGGGCGCGAAAAACTGTTTTTT
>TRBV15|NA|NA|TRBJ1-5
CATGIGVTNQPQHF
TGTGCCACCGGGATCGGAGTAACGAATCAGCCCCAGCATTTT
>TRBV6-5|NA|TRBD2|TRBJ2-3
CASSYSSGGLGDTQYF
TGTGCCAGCAGTTACTCTAGCGGGGGACTTGGAGATACGCAGTATTTT
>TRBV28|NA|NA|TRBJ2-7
CASSLSVAPYEQYF
TGTGCCAGCAGTTTATCGGTAGCGCCCTACGAGCAGTACTTC
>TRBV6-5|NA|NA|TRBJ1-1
CASSYSGGNTEAFF
TGTGCCAGCAGTTACTCAGGGGGGAACACTGAAGCTTTCTTT
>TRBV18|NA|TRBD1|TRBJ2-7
CASAQGQGPYEQYF
TGTGCCAGCGCACAAGGACAGGGTCCCTACGAGCAGTACTTC